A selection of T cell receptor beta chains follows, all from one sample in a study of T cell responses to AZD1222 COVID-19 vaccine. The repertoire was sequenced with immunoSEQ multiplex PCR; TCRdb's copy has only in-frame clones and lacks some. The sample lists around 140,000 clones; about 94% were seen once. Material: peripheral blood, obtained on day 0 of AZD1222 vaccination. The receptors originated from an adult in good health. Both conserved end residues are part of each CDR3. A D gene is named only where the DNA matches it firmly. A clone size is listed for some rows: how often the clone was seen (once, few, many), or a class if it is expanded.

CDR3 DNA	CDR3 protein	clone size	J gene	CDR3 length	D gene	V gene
TGTGCCAGCAGCTTAGCGCGGGAGAGGCAAGAGACCCAGTACTTC	CASSLARERQETQYF	NA	TRBJ2-5	15	TRBD2	TRBV7-8
TGTGCCAGCAGCCCTTCGACAGGGATACCCTCTGGAAACACCATATATTTT	CASSPSTGIPSGNTIYF	NA	TRBJ1-3	17	TRBD1	TRBV28
TGTGCCACCGGACTAGAGGCGGGAGATACGCAGTATTTT	CATGLEAGDTQYF	NA	TRBJ2-3	13	TRBD2	TRBV10-3
TGCAGCGTTGAACTGGAGTACGAGCAGTACTTC	CSVELEYEQYF	few	TRBJ2-7	11	NA	TRBV29-1
TGTGCCAGCAGTTACTCGCTCCGATCCACTGAAGCTTTCTTT	CASSYSLRSTEAFF	NA	TRBJ1-1	14	NA	TRBV6-5
TGTGCCAGCCGTGCCCCTCAAGAGGACGGCTACACCTTC	CASRAPQEDGYTF	NA	TRBJ1-2	13	NA	TRBV6-6
TGTGCCAGCAGCTTATCTCCGACTAGTCCTGAGCAGTTCTTC	CASSLSPTSPEQFF	NA	TRBJ2-1	14	NA	TRBV7-9
TGTGCCAGCAGTGAATTCGGGGGGGTCTCCTACGAGCAGTACTTC	CASSEFGGVSYEQYF	NA	TRBJ2-7	15	TRBD2	TRBV25-1
TGTGCCAGCAGCTTATTAGGGACAGGGAACAACGAGCAGTACTTC	CASSLLGTGNNEQYF	NA	TRBJ2-7	15	TRBD1	TRBV11-1
TGTGCCTGGAGTGACAGCGGGAGAACCGGCTACGAGCAGTACTTC	CAWSDSGRTGYEQYF	once	TRBJ2-7	15	TRBD2	TRBV30
TGTGCGGTCAGGCCTAATGAAAAACTGTTTTTT	CAVRPNEKLFF	once	TRBJ1-4	11	NA	TRBV6-5
TGTGCCAGCAGCTCAATTAGGGAGCGGGGGGGACACTTTCATGGCTACACCTTC	CASSSIRERGGHFHGYTF	NA	TRBJ1-2	18	NA	TRBV11-2
TGCGCCAGCAGCTTATCCCAGGTCGGCTCTGGAAACACCATATATTTT	CASSLSQVGSGNTIYF	once	TRBJ1-3	16	NA	TRBV5-1
TGTGCCAGCAGTTTTGGGGACAGAGAAGCTTTCTTT	CASSFGDREAFF	once	TRBJ1-1	12	TRBD1	TRBV28
TGTGCCAGCAGTTTATGGGGTCAGTTCTATAATTCACCCCTCCACTTT	CASSLWGQFYNSPLHF	NA	TRBJ1-6	16	NA	TRBV28
TGTGCCACCAGTGATGGGACTAGCGGGGTCGAGAACACCGGGGAGCTGTTTTTT	CATSDGTSGVENTGELFF	NA	TRBJ2-2	18	TRBD2	TRBV24-1
TGTGCCAGCAGTAGTAATAGGGCCAACGTCCTGACTTTC	CASSSNRANVLTF	NA	TRBJ2-6	13	NA	TRBV12-3/TRBV12-4
TGTGCCAGCAGCCCCCGGGACAGTAATGAAAAACTGTTTTTT	CASSPRDSNEKLFF	NA	TRBJ1-4	14	TRBD1	TRBV7-8
TGTGCCAGCAGCCAAGATTGGCGGGGAGCGGAGAACACTGAAGCTTTCTTT	CASSQDWRGAENTEAFF	NA	TRBJ1-1	17	NA	TRBV3-1/TRBV3-2
TGTGCCATCAGTGAGTTGGACAGGGGTAACACCATATATTTT	CAISELDRGNTIYF	NA	TRBJ1-3	14	TRBD1	TRBV10-3
TGTGCCAGCTCGTATGAAAACACCATATATTTT	CASSYENTIYF	NA	TRBJ1-3	11	NA	TRBV2
TGTGCCAGCAGCCAGACTGGGACCCTCGGAGAAAAACTGTTTTTT	CASSQTGTLGEKLFF	NA	TRBJ1-4	15	NA	TRBV5-8
TGTGCAAGTCGCTTAGCCCGCCAGTTGAACACTGAAGCTTTCTTT	CASRLARQLNTEAFF	NA	TRBJ1-1	15	NA	TRBV12-2
TGTGCCAGCAGCCACACCCTTAGCGGTTCCCGGCAGTATTTT	CASSHTLSGSRQYF	NA	TRBJ2-3	14	NA	TRBV3-1/TRBV3-2